This T cell receptor (beta chain) was sequenced for a study of monozygotic twins with inflammatory bowel disease. TCRdb derives one entry per CDR3 protein from the 5' RACE reads, leaving out DNA. Its clone listing holds under 350,000 distinct CDR3 sequences. Germline V gene lookup returns CDR1 SGHTA and CDR2 FQGNSA. This CDR3 comprises 15 residues. This receptor was identified in a human donor with ulcerative colitis or Crohn's disease, or a healthy co-twin of an affected twin (not recorded which). The chain joins TRBV7-2 to TRBJ1-4; TCRdb designates TRBD1, a call that cannot be tested without DNA. The sequencing input was blood. CDR3 region: CASSLALDTDEKLFF.